The 31 T cell receptor beta chains below were found in one sample sequenced in a study of blood T cell repertoires in COVID-19. The repertoire was sequenced with immunoSEQ multiplex PCR; TCRdb's copy has only in-frame clones and lacks some. The table has some 260,000 clones, nearly 90% seen once; the top ten hold roughly 0.8%. Source material: peripheral blood. The origin of the receptors is a woman aged 25 to 39 with acute or convalescent COVID-19.

The chain carries TRBV19 and TRBJ2-7, with D possibly matching TRBD1 (6 bases). Germline lookup yields CDR1 LNHDA and CDR2 SQIVND (reference sequence). The CDR3 spans 18 residues. The V end lost 1 base, the J end lost 0 bases, and 19 bases lay between the germline ends. The CDR3 coding sequence is TGTGCCAGTAGTATAGGGAGACAGGTTCTCCTTAACTCCTACGAGCAGTACTTC. This encodes CASSIGRQVLLNSYEQYF.

V is TRBV7-8 and J is TRBJ1-5, with D perhaps matching TRBD1 (5 bases). V was cut by 2 bases and J by 3 bases, with 8 bases left in between. The CDR3 covers 14 residues. Germline values: CDR1 SGHVS, CDR2 FQNEAQ. CDR3 residues: CASSLTGNNQPQHF. CDR3 nucleotides: TGTGCCAGCAGCTTAACAGGAAACAATCAGCCCCAGCATTTT.

The chain recombines TRBV15 with TRBJ1-4, with unresolved D. The CDR3 spans 14 residues. Germline-derived CDR1 and CDR2 are LNHNV and YYDKDF (reference sequence). The V and J ends lost 1 base and 5 bases respectively, with 8 bases between them. The CDR3 loop is CATSRVQFNEKLFF. The CDR3 DNA sequence: TGTGCCACCAGCAGAGTTCAGTTCAATGAAAAACTGTTTTTT.

The rearrangement joins TRBV2 to TRBJ1-5; D perhaps matches TRBD1 (5 bases). The V and J ends lost 0 bases and 0 bases respectively, with 12 bases between them. The CDR3 spans 17 residues. Germline lookup yields CDR1 SNHLY and CDR2 FYNNEI. CDR3 residues: CASSEAGRAYSNQPQHF. The CDR3 DNA sequence: TGTGCCAGCAGTGAAGCCGGCAGGGCCTATAGCAATCAGCCCCAGCATTTT.

In this sample, this clone turned up many times. This rearrangement joins TRBV5-1 to TRBJ2-1; 9 bases are shared with TRBD2. Germline V lookup: CDR1 SGHRS, CDR2 YFSETQ. The CDR3 totals 14 residues. The V and J ends lost 4 bases and 4 bases, in that order; junction bases with no gene match: 3. Here the CDR3 reads CASSHSGGYNEQFF. The CDR3 DNA is TGCGCCAGCAGCCATAGCGGGGGATACAATGAGCAGTTCTTC.

V usage is TRBV30 and J usage is TRBJ1-6; 9 bases line up with TRBD1. Trimming cost V 7 bases and J 7 bases; bases outside gene matches: 5. The CDR3 sequence is 13 residues long. Germline V lookup: CDR1 GTSNPN, CDR2 SVGIG (reference sequence). CDR3 protein: CASTDRGNSPLHF. The DNA for the CDR3 is TGTGCCTCAACGGACAGGGGAAATTCACCCCTCCACTTT.

J is TRBJ2-7 and V is TRBV9; 9 bases are shared with TRBD2. The CDR3 is 15 residues long. Germline V gene data show CDR1 as SGDLS and CDR2 as YYNGEE. Trimming at V came to 0 bases and at J to 2 bases, leaving 3 bases not matched to a gene. The CDR3: CASSVASGITYEQYF. The CDR3 nucleotides read TGTGCCAGCAGCGTAGCTAGCGGGATAACCTACGAGCAGTACTTC.

The CDR3 nucleotides read TGTGCCAGCAGTCCAGGGAGGACCGGGGAGCTGTTTTTT. Translating it yields CASSPGRTGELFF. The rearrangement uses TRBV12-3 or TRBV12-4 and TRBJ2-2; weak D call: TRBD2 (6 bases). The CDR3 is 13 amino acids. V lost 5 bases and J 5 bases, leaving 9 bases between the germline ends.

V gene TRBV5-1 combines with J gene TRBJ2-7, with 13 bases aligning to TRBD2. V lost 0 bases to trimming and J lost 7 bases; unmatched junction nucleotides: 10. Germline V gene sequence: CDR1 SGHRS, CDR2 YFSETQ. The CDR3 sequence is 17 residues long. Here the CDR3 reads CASSLELAGGPGLEQYF. The CDR3, as DNA: TGCGCCAGCAGCTTGGAACTAGCGGGAGGGCCGGGTTTGGAGCAGTACTTC.

The V call is TRBV6-4, the J call TRBJ1-1; 7 bases are a match to TRBD1. Losses at the gene ends were 3 bases for V and 9 bases for J; bases not matched to a gene: 7. CDR1 MRHNA and CDR2 SNTAGT come from the germline V gene. CDR3 length: 13 amino acids. CDR3 protein: CASSEQGPAKAFF. The CDR3 bases are TGTGCCAGCAGTGAACAGGGGCCGGCTAAAGCTTTCTTT.

V is TRBV6-2 or TRBV6-3 and J is TRBJ2-3, with TRBD1 matching 8 bases. Trimming at V came to 2 bases and at J to 6 bases, leaving 7 bases not matched to a gene. Germline CDR1 is MNHEY and CDR2 is SVGEGT. The CDR3 loop spans 15 amino acids. Written as DNA, the CDR3 is TGTGCCAGCAGTTACCATCCCAGGGGGCTTGATACGCAGTATTTT. Translation gives CASSYHPRGLDTQYF.

This chain joins TRBV9 and TRBJ2-1, with TRBD2 matching over 10 bases. The CDR3 covers 16 residues. J was trimmed by 3 bases and V by 1 base; bases with no gene match: 4. The germline CDR1 and CDR2 sequences are SGDLS and YYNGEE. DNA of the CDR3: TGTGCCAGCAGCGTACTAGCGGGAGCCCTCTACAATGAGCAGTTCTTC. Its protein product is CASSVLAGALYNEQFF.

The J gene is TRBJ2-7, the V gene TRBV7-2, with TRBD2 identical over 9 bases. J was trimmed by 3 bases and V by 2 bases; bases with no gene match: 14. The CDR3 is 18 residues long. CDR1 is SGHTA and CDR2 is FQGNSA in the germline V gene. The CDR3 region has the DNA TGTGCCAGCAGCTTAAGGACCCATATGCGGGAGGGGTTCTACGAGCAGTACTTC. Encoded protein: CASSLRTHMREGFYEQYF.

This chain joins TRBV10-2 and TRBJ1-5; D gene unclear. This CDR3 has 13 amino acids. The germline V and J ends were trimmed by 4 bases and 0 bases, with 4 bases remaining between them. Per germline, CDR1 WSHSY and CDR2 SAAADI. CDR3 residues: CASSVYSNQPQHF. For the CDR3, the DNA is TGCGCCAGCAGTGTATATAGCAATCAGCCCCAGCATTTT.

The chain couples TRBV5-1 to TRBJ2-3, with TRBD2 matching 10 bases. Trimming removed 4 bases from V and 0 bases from J; junction bases left unmatched: 14. Germline V gene sequence: CDR1 SGHRS, CDR2 YFSETQ. This CDR3 is built from 19 residues. In DNA form, the CDR3 reads TGCGCCAGCAGCCCGGGCGGATGGAATAGCGGGAGGAGCACAGATACGCAGTATTTT. It translates to CASSPGGWNSGRSTDTQYF.

The V and J genes are TRBV24-1 and TRBJ2-5, with D maybe TRBD2 (5 bases). Per germline, CDR1 KGHDR and CDR2 SFDVKD. The CDR3 loop spans 14 amino acids. V gave up 7 bases and J gave up 1 base, with 12 bases separating them. As DNA, the CDR3 is TGTGCCACCAGCCTGAGCGGCCCCCAAGAGACCCAGTACTTC. Protein: CATSLSGPQETQYF.

This sequence joins TRBV5-6 and TRBJ1-3; possibly TRBD1 for D (6 bases). Germline V gives CDR1 SGHDT, CDR2 YYEEEE. The V end was cut by 5 bases, the J end by 4 bases, with 16 bases between. The CDR3 covers 15 residues. CDR3 bases: TGTGCCAGCAGTCCAAGGGCAGGGGCCGGAAACACCATATATTTT. It codes for CASSPRAGAGNTIYF.

The gene calls are TRBV11-3 and TRBJ2-7, with 7 bases matching TRBD1. CDR3 size: 14 residues. The trim removed 1 base at V and 3 bases at J, leaving 3 bases unmatched. From germline, CDR1 is SGHNT and CDR2 YENEEA. CDR3 DNA sequence: TGTGCCAGCAGCTTAGCGACAGGGAGCTACGAGCAGTACTTC. Its protein is CASSLATGSYEQYF.

Only a few counts were recorded for this clone. This chain links TRBV5-1 with TRBJ2-7; D remains ambiguous. Germline assignment: CDR1 SGHRS and CDR2 YFSETQ. CDR3 size: 16 residues. Trimming removed 0 bases from V and 1 base from J, with 14 bases in between. In nucleotides, the CDR3 is TGCGCCAGCAGCTTGGAGCCGGAGATCGGGTCCTACGAGCAGTACTTC. Its translation: CASSLEPEIGSYEQYF. Using reference TRBV5-1 and TRBJ2-7 for the parts outside the CDR3, the full variable domain is KAGVTQTPRYLIKTRGQQVTLSCSPISGHRSVSWYQQTPGQGLQFLFEYFSETQRNKGNFPGRFSGRQFSNSRSEMNVSTLELGDSALYLCASSLEPEIGSYEQYFGPGTRLTVT.

This sequence joins TRBV5-1 and TRBJ2-1, with 10 bases matching TRBD2. The CDR3 is made up of 16 amino acids. Germline lookup yields CDR1 SGHRS and CDR2 YFSETQ. Trimming at V came to 7 bases and at J to 4 bases, leaving 11 bases not matched to a gene. CDR3 in DNA: TGCGCCAGCTCCAGGGTAGCGGGAGGTACATACAATGAGCAGTTCTTC. It codes for CASSRVAGGTYNEQFF.

CDR3 coding DNA: TGCAGCGCCTCACGGACAGAGGCCAACGTCCTGACTTTC. This encodes CSASRTEANVLTF. The rearrangement joins TRBV29-1 to TRBJ2-6; the D gene is possibly TRBD1 (6 bases). The germline CDR1 and CDR2 sequences are SQVTM and ANQGSEA. This CDR3 spans 13 amino acids. The V end was cut by 7 bases, the J end by 6 bases, with 13 bases between.

The chain has TRBV6-2 or TRBV6-3 and TRBJ2-3; D perhaps matches TRBD2 (6 bases). V lost 6 bases, J lost 2 bases, and 18 bases lay in between. Germline-derived CDR1 and CDR2 are MNHEY and SVGEGT. The CDR3 sequence is 16 residues long. The CDR3 loop reads CASSPWLLAATDTQYF. In nucleotides, the CDR3 is TGTGCCAGCAGCCCTTGGTTACTAGCTGCCACAGATACGCAGTATTTT.

In its sample, this clone was seen once. The V call is TRBV5-6, the J call TRBJ2-5; 7 bases agree with TRBD2. J gave up 0 bases and V 3 bases, and 8 bases lay outside the gene matches. The CDR3 totals 16 residues. Germline CDR1 reads SGHDT; CDR2 reads YYEEEE. The CDR3 sequence is CASSYPSGAYQETQYF. DNA for the CDR3: TGTGCCAGCAGCTATCCTAGCGGAGCGTACCAAGAGACCCAGTACTTC.

This rearrangement joins TRBV5-6 to TRBJ1-1; TRBD1 aligns across 11 bases. Germline V gives CDR1 SGHDT, CDR2 YYEEEE. The CDR3 is 16 amino acids. J lost 5 bases, V lost 0 bases, and 6 bases had no gene match. CDR3 protein: CASSLEGDRGRTEAFF. The CDR3 coding sequence is TGTGCCAGCAGCTTGGAAGGGGACAGGGGGAGGACTGAAGCTTTCTTT.

The gene calls are TRBV3-1 (or the pseudogene TRBV3-2) and TRBJ1-1, with D perhaps matching TRBD1 (5 bases). The CDR3 consists of 14 residues. Germline CDR1 and CDR2: LGHDT and YNNKEL (reference sequence). With 0 bases removed from V and 6 bases from J, the gap between germline ends came to 11 bases. CDR3 residues: CASSQDAQGAEAFF. The CDR3, as DNA: TGTGCCAGCAGCCAAGATGCCCAGGGTGCTGAAGCTTTCTTT.

This clone has just one count. The CDR3 loop is CASSQSPGTGVYEQYF. The CDR3 DNA reads TGTGCCAGCAGCCAAAGCCCCGGGACAGGGGTCTACGAGCAGTACTTC. The V gene is TRBV7-6, the J gene TRBJ2-7; 10 bases agree with TRBD1. Germline CDR1 reads SGHVS; CDR2 reads FNYEAQ. With 5 bases clipped from V and 3 bases from J, the junction kept 10 bases outside the gene matches. The CDR3 runs to 16 residues.

The chain carries TRBV9 and TRBJ2-7; 10 bases match TRBD2. This CDR3 spans 15 amino acids. J was trimmed by 3 bases and V by 0 bases; bases with no gene match: 3. Per germline, CDR1 SGDLS and CDR2 YYNGEE. CDR3 region: CASSVESSGSYEQYF. The DNA of the CDR3 is TGTGCCAGCAGCGTAGAGTCTAGCGGGAGCTACGAGCAGTACTTC.

The V and J genes are TRBV12-5 and TRBJ2-1; D remains unclear. The V and J ends lost 3 bases and 5 bases respectively, with 8 bases between them. Per germline, CDR1 LGHNT and CDR2 FRNRAP. There are 13 residues in the CDR3. CDR3 in DNA: TGTGCTAGTGGTTTTTTAGAGAACAATGAGCAGTTCTTC. Encoded protein: CASGFLENNEQFF.

The rearrangement joins TRBV14 to TRBJ1-1; no reliable D call. Between the trimmed V and J ends, which lost 4 bases and 1 base, there was a span of 13 bases. The CDR3 has 15 residues. Germline-derived CDR1 and CDR2 are SGHDN and FVKESK. CDR3 region: CASSPEPSPNTEAFF. The CDR3 DNA follows: TGTGCCAGCAGCCCAGAGCCCAGTCCGAACACTGAAGCTTTCTTT. Full variable domain (rest looked up from reference TRBV14 and TRBJ1-1): EAGVTQFPSHSVIEKGQTVTLRCDPISGHDNLYWYRRVMGKEIKFLLHFVKESKQDESGMPNNRFLAERTGGTYSTLKVQPAELEDSGVYFCASSPEPSPNTEAFFGQGTRLTVV.

The gene calls are TRBV6-5 and TRBJ1-1; TRBD1 might be the D (5 bases). Germline V lookup: CDR1 MNHEY, CDR2 SVGAGI. The CDR3 has 14 amino acids. The V end was cut by 0 bases, the J end by 3 bases, with 8 bases between. For the CDR3, the DNA is TGTGCCAGCAGTTACTCGTTCAGGGACACTGAAGCTTTCTTT. Its protein product is CASSYSFRDTEAFF.

The V call is TRBV18, the J call TRBJ2-1; 7 bases align to TRBD2. The V and J ends lost 2 bases and 1 base, in that order; junction bases with no gene match: 5. Germline V gives CDR1 KGHSH, CDR2 LQKENI. The CDR3 runs to 16 residues. The CDR3 DNA follows: TGTGCCAGCTCACCAAGGGGAGGGGAATCCTACAATGAGCAGTTCTTC. Translated, it gives CASSPRGGESYNEQFF.